Listed below are T cell receptor beta chains from one sample, sequenced in a study of blood T cell repertoires in COVID-19. Sequencing used immunoSEQ multiplex PCR; TCRdb keeps in-frame clones, though not all of them. The data contain 120,000 or so clones, roughly 84% of them seen just once; the ten biggest clones take up around an eighth. Source material: peripheral blood. Source of these receptors: a woman in her 30s who had recovered from COVID-19. Both conserved end residues are part of each CDR3. A D gene is named only where the DNA matches it firmly. Expanded clones get a size class; other rows say once, few or many, or leave the size out.

V	J	size	D	CDR3	DNA
TRBV29-1	TRBJ2-1	once	TRBD2	CSVLGLAGGNEQFF	TGCAGCGTCCTCGGACTAGCGGGAGGAAATGAGCAGTTCTTC
TRBV20-1	TRBJ2-7	.	.	CSARSAYEQYF	TGCAGTGCTCGCAGCGCCTACGAGCAGTACTTC
TRBV5-4	TRBJ2-4	few	.	CASSPSGGQGQRSYYF	TGTGCCAGCAGTCCTTCGGGAGGTCAGGGACAAAGGTCATATTACTTC
TRBV15	TRBJ2-6	.	TRBD1	CATSIDRGSFSGANVLTF	TGTGCCACCAGCATAGACAGGGGGTCCTTCTCTGGGGCCAACGTCCTGACTTTC
TRBV6-5	TRBJ2-7	.	TRBD1	CASRPTGGPYEQYF	TGTGCCAGCAGACCTACAGGGGGACCCTACGAGCAGTACTTC
TRBV5-6	TRBJ1-5	.	.	CASSLMAVSNQPQHF	TGTGCCAGCAGCTTGATGGCAGTTAGCAATCAGCCCCAGCATTTT
TRBV6-5	TRBJ1-2	.	TRBD1	CASGTGGSAAYTF	TGTGCCAGCGGGACAGGGGGCTCGGCGGCCTACACCTTC
TRBV5-6	TRBJ1-3	.	.	CASSLYGASGNTIYF	TGTGCCAGCAGCTTGTATGGGGCGTCTGGAAACACCATATATTTT
TRBV5-6	TRBJ1-1	.	.	CASSPVPGNTEAFF	TGTGCCAGCAGCCCCGTTCCCGGGAACACTGAAGCTTTCTTT
TRBV6-1	TRBJ2-3	.	TRBD2	CASTDLGASGSTDTQYF	TGTGCCAGCACTGACCTCGGGGCTAGCGGTAGCACAGATACGCAGTATTTT
TRBV2	TRBJ1-5	.	TRBD1	CASSRTGNNQPQHF	TGTGCCAGCAGTCGGACAGGGAACAATCAGCCCCAGCATTTT
TRBV7-2	TRBJ2-7	many	.	CASSVPGGLGYEQYF	TGTGCCAGCAGCGTTCCAGGGGGGTTAGGCTACGAGCAGTACTTC
TRBV9	TRBJ2-5	.	.	CASSVVPQGLETQYF	TGTGCCAGCAGCGTAGTCCCCCAGGGTTTAGAGACCCAGTACTTC
TRBV5-6	TRBJ1-6	.	.	CASSLSGETYNSPLHF	TGTGCCAGCAGCTTAAGTGGGGAGACCTATAATTCACCCCTCCACTTT
TRBV5-4	TRBJ1-2	.	TRBD1	CASSLTRQGNYGYTF	TGTGCCAGCAGCTTAACGAGACAGGGTAACTATGGCTACACCTTC
TRBV7-8	TRBJ1-5	.	.	CASSLAGGAAGSTYHF	TGTGCCAGCAGCTTAGCTGGAGGAGCGGCGGGGAGCACTTACCATTTT
TRBV2	TRBJ1-3	.	.	CASLLYSGNTIYF	TGTGCCAGCTTACTTTACTCTGGAAACACCATATATTTT
TRBV7-2	TRBJ2-1	few	.	CASSLSRGRYNEQFF	TGTGCCAGCAGCTTAAGCAGGGGGAGGTACAATGAGCAGTTCTTC
TRBV5-4	TRBJ2-1	.	.	CASSLLTVTHEQFF	TGTGCCAGCAGCTTGTTAACAGTCACCCATGAGCAGTTCTTC
TRBV15	TRBJ1-4	.	TRBD1	CATSRDGRGDEKLFF	TGTGCCACCAGCAGAGATGGCAGGGGGGATGAAAAACTGTTTTTT
TRBV24-1	TRBJ2-1	.	TRBD1	CATSDAVDRAINEQFF	TGTGCCACCAGTGATGCCGTCGACAGGGCTATCAATGAGCAGTTCTTC
TRBV7-8	TRBJ2-6	.	TRBD1	CASSLLDRGGVLTF	TGTGCCAGCAGTTTACTGGACAGGGGCGGCGTCCTGACTTTC
TRBV2	TRBJ1-2	few	TRBD1	CASRSGTGGRGYGYTF	TGTGCCAGCAGGTCCGGGACAGGGGGCCGGGGGTATGGCTACACCTTC
TRBV29-1	TRBJ1-1	.	.	CSVGRGNTEAFF	TGCAGCGTTGGTAGAGGGAACACTGAAGCTTTCTTT
TRBV28	TRBJ1-1	.	.	CASSTSGVEAFF	TGTGCCAGCAGTACGAGTGGAGTGGAAGCTTTCTTT
TRBV19	TRBJ2-1	.	.	CASGQGLGGPSYNEQFF	TGTGCCAGTGGTCAAGGTTTAGGCGGGCCCTCCTACAATGAGCAGTTCTTC
TRBV6-5	TRBJ2-7	.	TRBD1	CASSRTGSYEQYF	TGTGCCAGCAGCCGGACAGGCTCCTACGAGCAGTACTTC
TRBV14	TRBJ2-1	.	.	CASSPLTSSYNEQFF	TGTGCCAGCAGCCCGCTAACGAGCTCCTACAATGAGCAGTTCTTC
TRBV6-2/TRBV6-3	TRBJ1-6	.	.	CASSPQGRTYNSPLHF	TGTGCCAGCAGCCCACAGGGACGCACCTATAATTCACCCCTCCACTTT
TRBV2	TRBJ2-1	.	.	CASSETAVNNEQFF	TGTGCCAGCAGTGAAACAGCGGTTAACAATGAGCAGTTCTTC
TRBV2	TRBJ2-3	.	TRBD2	CASTYRTSGRDTQYF	TGTGCCAGCACCTATAGGACTAGCGGGAGGGATACGCAGTATTTT
TRBV19	TRBJ1-2	few	TRBD1	CASSTWDSNYGYTF	TGTGCCAGTAGTACTTGGGACAGTAACTATGGCTACACCTTC
TRBV5-1	TRBJ2-2	.	TRBD1	CASSLGAGGKGNTGELFF	TGCGCCAGCAGCTTGGGCGCAGGGGGCAAGGGGAACACCGGGGAGCTGTTTTTT
TRBV18	TRBJ2-2	.	.	CASSPDITGELFF	TGTGCCAGCTCTCCTGACATCACCGGGGAGCTGTTTTTT
TRBV27	TRBJ2-7	once	TRBD1	CASSPGGTGTLYEQYF	TGTGCCAGCAGTCCAGGCGGGACAGGGACACTCTACGAGCAGTACTTC
TRBV3-1/TRBV3-2	TRBJ1-2	few	.	CASSQESYPGYTF	TGTGCCAGCAGCCAAGAAAGCTACCCTGGCTACACCTTC